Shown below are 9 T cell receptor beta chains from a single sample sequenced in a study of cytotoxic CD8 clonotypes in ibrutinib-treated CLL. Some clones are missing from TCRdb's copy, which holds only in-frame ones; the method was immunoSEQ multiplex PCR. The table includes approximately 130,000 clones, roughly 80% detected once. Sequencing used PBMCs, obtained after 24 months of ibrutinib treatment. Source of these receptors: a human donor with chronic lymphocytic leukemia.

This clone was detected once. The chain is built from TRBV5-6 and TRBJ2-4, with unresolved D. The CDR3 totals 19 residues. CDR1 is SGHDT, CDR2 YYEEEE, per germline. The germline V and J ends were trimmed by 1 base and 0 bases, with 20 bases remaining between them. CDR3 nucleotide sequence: TGTGCCAGCAGCTTGCCTATTGGTAGGCCTGAACTAGCCAAAAACATTCAGTACTTC. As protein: CASSLPIGRPELAKNIQYF.

The CDR3: CASSFFKNYGYTF. In DNA, the CDR3 is TGTGCCAGCAGTTTCTTCAAGAACTATGGCTACACCTTC. This chain connects TRBV27 to TRBJ1-2; D gene uncertain. Trimming pared 3 bases from V and 2 bases from J, leaving 7 bases between. The CDR3 is made up of 13 amino acids. Germline V gene sequence: CDR1 MNHEY, CDR2 SMNVEV (reference sequence).

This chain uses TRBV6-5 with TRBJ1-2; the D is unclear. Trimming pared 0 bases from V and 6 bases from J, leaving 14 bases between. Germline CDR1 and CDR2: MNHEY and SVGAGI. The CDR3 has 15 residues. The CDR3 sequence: CASSYSPRQSHGYTF. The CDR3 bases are TGTGCCAGCAGTTACTCCCCTCGACAAAGCCATGGCTACACCTTC.

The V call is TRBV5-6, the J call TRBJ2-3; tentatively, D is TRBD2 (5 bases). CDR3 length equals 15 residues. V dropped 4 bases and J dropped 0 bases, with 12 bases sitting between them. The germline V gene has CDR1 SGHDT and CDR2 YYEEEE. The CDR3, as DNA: TGTGCCAGCAGCCGGCCAGGCGGGAGCACAGATACGCAGTATTTT. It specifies CASSRPGGSTDTQYF.

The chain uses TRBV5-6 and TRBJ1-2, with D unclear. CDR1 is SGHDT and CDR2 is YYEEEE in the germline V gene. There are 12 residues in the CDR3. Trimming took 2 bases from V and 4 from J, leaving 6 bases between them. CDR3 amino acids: CASSFDFYGYTF. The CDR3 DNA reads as TGTGCCAGCAGCTTTGACTTCTATGGCTACACCTTC.

CDR3 coding DNA: TGTGCCAGTAGAAGTCCAGACAGGGGAGGTGAGCAGTTCTTC. This codes for CASRSPDRGGEQFF. This chain connects TRBV19 to TRBJ2-1; 8 nucleotides agree with TRBD1. CDR1 is LNHDA, CDR2 SQIVND, per germline (reference sequence). With 6 bases clipped from V and 9 bases from J, the junction kept 10 bases outside the gene matches. This CDR3 spans 14 amino acids.

The CDR3 here is CASSESTGGGHNQPQHF. The CDR3 DNA follows: TGTGCCAGCAGTGAATCCACAGGAGGAGGGCACAATCAGCCCCAGCATTTT. The chain is built from TRBV25-1 and TRBJ1-5, with D tentatively TRBD1 (5 bases). Trimming cost V 1 base and J 3 bases, with 16 bases left between them. The germline V gene encodes CDR1 MGHDK and CDR2 SYGVNS. The CDR3 sequence is 17 residues long.

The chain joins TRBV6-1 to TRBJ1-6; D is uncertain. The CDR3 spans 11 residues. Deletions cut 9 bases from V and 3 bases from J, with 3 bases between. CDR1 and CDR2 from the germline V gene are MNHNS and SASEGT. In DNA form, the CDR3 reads TGTGCCAGTAGCTATAATTCACCCCTCCACTTT. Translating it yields CASSYNSPLHF.

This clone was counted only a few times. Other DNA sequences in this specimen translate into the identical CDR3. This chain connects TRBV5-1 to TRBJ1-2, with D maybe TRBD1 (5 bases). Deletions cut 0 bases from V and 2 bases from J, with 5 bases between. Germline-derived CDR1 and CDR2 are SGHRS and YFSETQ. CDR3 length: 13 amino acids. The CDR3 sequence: CASSLDRNYGYTF. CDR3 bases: TGCGCCAGCAGCTTGGACAGGAACTATGGCTACACCTTC. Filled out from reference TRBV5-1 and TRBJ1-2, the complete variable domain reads KAGVTQTPRYLIKTRGQQVTLSCSPISGHRSVSWYQQTPGQGLQFLFEYFSETQRNKGNFPGRFSGRQFSNSRSEMNVSTLELGDSALYLCASSLDRNYGYTFGSGTRLTVV.